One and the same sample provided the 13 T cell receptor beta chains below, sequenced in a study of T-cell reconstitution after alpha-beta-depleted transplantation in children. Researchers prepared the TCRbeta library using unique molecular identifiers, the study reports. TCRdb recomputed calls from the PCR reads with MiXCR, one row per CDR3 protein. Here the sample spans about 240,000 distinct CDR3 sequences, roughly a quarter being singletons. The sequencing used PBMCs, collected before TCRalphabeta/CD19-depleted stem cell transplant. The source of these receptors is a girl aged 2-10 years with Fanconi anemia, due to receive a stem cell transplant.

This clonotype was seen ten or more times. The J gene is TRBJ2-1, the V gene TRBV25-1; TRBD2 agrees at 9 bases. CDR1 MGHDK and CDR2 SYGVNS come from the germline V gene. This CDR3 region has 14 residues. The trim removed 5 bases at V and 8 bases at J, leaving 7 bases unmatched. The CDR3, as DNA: TGTGCCAGCAGTCAAGCGGGAGGCGGGGATGAGCAGTTCTTC. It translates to CASSQAGGGDEQFF.

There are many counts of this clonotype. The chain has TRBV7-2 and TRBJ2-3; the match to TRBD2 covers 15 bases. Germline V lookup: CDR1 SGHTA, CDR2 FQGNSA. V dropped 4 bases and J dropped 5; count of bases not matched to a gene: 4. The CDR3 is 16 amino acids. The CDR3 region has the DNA TGTGCCAGCAGCTGGACTAGCGGGGGGGCCGGAGATACGCAGTATTTT. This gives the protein CASSWTSGGAGDTQYF.

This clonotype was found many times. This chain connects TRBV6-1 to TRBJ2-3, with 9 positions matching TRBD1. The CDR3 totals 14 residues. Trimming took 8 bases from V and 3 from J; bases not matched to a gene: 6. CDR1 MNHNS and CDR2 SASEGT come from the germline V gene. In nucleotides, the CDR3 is TGTGCCAGCTACAGGGGGCGCGGGACAGATACGCAGTATTTT. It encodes CASYRGRGTDTQYF.

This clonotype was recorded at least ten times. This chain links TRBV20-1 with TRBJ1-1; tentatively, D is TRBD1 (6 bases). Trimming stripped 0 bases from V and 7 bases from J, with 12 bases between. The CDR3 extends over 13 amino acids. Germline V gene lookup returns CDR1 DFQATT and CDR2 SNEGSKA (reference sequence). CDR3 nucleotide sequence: TGCAGTGCTAGAGACCCGGGACACTTTGAAGCTTTCTTT. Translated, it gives CSARDPGHFEAFF.

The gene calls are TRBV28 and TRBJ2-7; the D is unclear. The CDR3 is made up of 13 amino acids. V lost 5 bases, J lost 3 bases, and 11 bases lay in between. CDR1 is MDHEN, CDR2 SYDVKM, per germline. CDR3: CASSPPSGYEQYF. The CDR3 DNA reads TGTGCCAGCAGTCCCCCCTCGGGCTACGAGCAGTACTTC.

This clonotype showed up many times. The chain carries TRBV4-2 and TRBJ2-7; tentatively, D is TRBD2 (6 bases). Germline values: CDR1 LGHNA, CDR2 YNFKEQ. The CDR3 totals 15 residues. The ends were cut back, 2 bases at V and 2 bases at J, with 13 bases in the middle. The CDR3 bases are TGTGCCAGCAGCCAACGGGACTCCTACGCCTACGAGCAGTACTTC. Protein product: CASSQRDSYAYEQYF.

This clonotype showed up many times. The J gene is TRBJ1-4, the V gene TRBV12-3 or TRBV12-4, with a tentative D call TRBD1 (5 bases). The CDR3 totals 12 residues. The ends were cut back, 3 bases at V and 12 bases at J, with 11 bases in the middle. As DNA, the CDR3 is TGTGCCAGCAGTTTTTTGATGGGACAACTGTTTTTT. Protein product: CASSFLMGQLFF.

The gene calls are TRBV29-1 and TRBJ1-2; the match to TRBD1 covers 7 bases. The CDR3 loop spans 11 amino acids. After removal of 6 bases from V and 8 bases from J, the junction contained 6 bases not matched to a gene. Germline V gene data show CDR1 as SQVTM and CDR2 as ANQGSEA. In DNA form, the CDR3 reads TGCAGCGTCGAACAGGGGAACGGCTACACCTTC. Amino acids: CSVEQGNGYTF.

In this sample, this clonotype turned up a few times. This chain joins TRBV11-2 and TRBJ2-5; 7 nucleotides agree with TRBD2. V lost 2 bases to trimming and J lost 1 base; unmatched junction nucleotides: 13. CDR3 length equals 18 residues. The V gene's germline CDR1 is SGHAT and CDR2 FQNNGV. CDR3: CASSLTSGTHTIQETQYF. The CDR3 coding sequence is TGTGCCAGCAGCTTAACCAGCGGGACCCACACAATCCAAGAGACCCAGTACTTC.

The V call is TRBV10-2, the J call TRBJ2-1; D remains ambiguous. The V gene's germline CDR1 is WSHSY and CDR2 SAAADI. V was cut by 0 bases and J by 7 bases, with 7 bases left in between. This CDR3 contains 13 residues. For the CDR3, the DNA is TGCGCCAGCAGTGAGTCGGGGTTGAATGAGCAGTTCTTC. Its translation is CASSESGLNEQFF.

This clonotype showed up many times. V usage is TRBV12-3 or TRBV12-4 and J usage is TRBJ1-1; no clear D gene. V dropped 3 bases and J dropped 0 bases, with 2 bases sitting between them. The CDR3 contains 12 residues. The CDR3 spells CASSFLNTEAFF. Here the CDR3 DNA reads TGTGCCAGCAGTTTCTTGAACACTGAAGCTTTCTTT.

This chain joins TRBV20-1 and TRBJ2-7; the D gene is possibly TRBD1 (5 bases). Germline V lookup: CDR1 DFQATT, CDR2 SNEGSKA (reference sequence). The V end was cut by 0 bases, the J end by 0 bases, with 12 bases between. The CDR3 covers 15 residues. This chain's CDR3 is CSARDLRGSSYEQYF. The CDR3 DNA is TGCAGTGCTAGAGATCTAAGGGGCAGCTCCTACGAGCAGTACTTC.

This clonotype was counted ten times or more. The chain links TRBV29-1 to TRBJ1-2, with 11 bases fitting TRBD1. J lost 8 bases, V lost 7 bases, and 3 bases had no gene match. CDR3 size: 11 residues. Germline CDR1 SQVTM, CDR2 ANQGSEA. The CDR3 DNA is TGCAGCGCGGGACAGGGGGGCGGCTACACCTTC. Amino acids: CSAGQGGGYTF.